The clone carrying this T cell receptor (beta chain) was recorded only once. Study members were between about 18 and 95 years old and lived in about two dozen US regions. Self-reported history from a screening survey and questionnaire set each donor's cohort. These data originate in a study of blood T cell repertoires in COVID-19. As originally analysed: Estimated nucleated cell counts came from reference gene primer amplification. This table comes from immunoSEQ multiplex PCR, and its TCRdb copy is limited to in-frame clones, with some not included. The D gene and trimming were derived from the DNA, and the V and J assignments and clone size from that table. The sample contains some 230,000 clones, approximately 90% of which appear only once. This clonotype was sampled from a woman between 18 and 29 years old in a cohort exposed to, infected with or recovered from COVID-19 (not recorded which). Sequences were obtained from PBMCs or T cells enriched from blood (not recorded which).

This CDR3 is CASSELDRTGYGYTF. The CDR3 nucleotides read TGTGCCAGCAGTGAATTAGACCGGACAGGCTATGGCTACACCTTC. J is TRBJ1-2 and V is TRBV6-1; 7 bases match TRBD1. The CDR3 contains 15 residues. V lost 2 bases and J lost 4; bases outside the gene matches: 7. Looked up from germline, CDR1 is MNHNS and CDR2 is SASEGT.